One sample yielded the 25 T cell receptor beta chains listed below, sequenced in a study of blood T cell repertoires in COVID-19. Sequencing used immunoSEQ multiplex PCR; TCRdb keeps in-frame clones, though not all of them. The sample has about 30,000 clones, around 77% seen once. Sequencing was performed on peripheral blood. These receptors all come from a woman between 65 and 79 years old with active or convalescent COVID-19.

The chain recombines TRBV18 with TRBJ2-7, with 8 bases fitting TRBD2. The germline CDR1 and CDR2 sequences are KGHSH and LQKENI. V lost 0 bases to trimming and J lost 3 bases; unmatched junction nucleotides: 13. This CDR3 region has 18 residues. CDR3 sequence: CASSPPLGAGADSYEQYF. CDR3 DNA: TGTGCCAGCTCACCACCGTTGGGAGCGGGGGCAGATAGCTACGAGCAGTACTTC.

This clone was found a few times. The chain recombines TRBV5-1 with TRBJ1-2; D gene ambiguous. Germline V gene lookup returns CDR1 SGHRS and CDR2 YFSETQ. Trimming took off 0 bases at V and 2 bases at J, with 11 bases between the two ends. CDR3 length equals 15 residues. The DNA for the CDR3 is TGCGCCAGCAGCTTGGTTACGGGGTTAAACTATGGCTACACCTTC. As protein: CASSLVTGLNYGYTF.

The V and J genes are TRBV28 and TRBJ1-6, with D possibly matching TRBD1 (5 bases). Germline loops: CDR1 MDHEN, CDR2 SYDVKM. The CDR3 runs to 16 residues. V was cut by 6 bases and J by 1 base, with 13 bases left in between. CDR3 protein: CASSPDSVSYNSPLHF. The CDR3 DNA is TGTGCCAGCAGCCCTGACAGCGTTTCCTATAATTCACCCCTCCACTTT.

V usage is TRBV28 and J usage is TRBJ1-2, with D perhaps TRBD1 (5 bases). The CDR3 covers 13 residues. V lost 4 bases and J lost 5, with 11 bases in between. Germline V gene data show CDR1 as MDHEN and CDR2 as SYDVKM. CDR3 in DNA: TGTGCCAGCAGTTCCCCCGACAGTTATGGCTACACCTTC. Its protein is CASSSPDSYGYTF.

The chain has TRBV7-6 and TRBJ2-3, with D perhaps matching TRBD2 (5 bases). The CDR3 has 15 amino acids. V lost 5 bases and J 0 bases, leaving 12 bases between the germline ends. The germline CDR1 and CDR2 sequences are SGHVS and FNYEAQ. The CDR3 nucleotides are TGTGCCAGCAGCGATGGCGGAGGAAGCACAGATACGCAGTATTTT. Its translation: CASSDGGGSTDTQYF. The entire variable domain, with the rest obtained from reference TRBV7-6 and TRBJ2-3, is as follows: GAGVSQSPRYKVTKRGQDVALRCDPISGHVSLYWYRQALGQGPEFLTYFNYEAQQDKSGLPNDRFSAERPEGSISTLTIQRTEQRDSAMYRCASSDGGGSTDTQYFGPGTRLTVL.

The J gene is TRBJ2-2, the V gene TRBV11-2; TRBD2 aligns across 10 bases. J lost 6 bases, V lost 2 bases, and 6 bases had no gene match. The CDR3 consists of 16 residues. Germline V gene lookup returns CDR1 SGHAT and CDR2 FQNNGV. In nucleotides, the CDR3 is TGTGCCAGCAGCTTACCGTCGCTAGCGGGAGCCGGGGAGCTGTTTTTT. Protein product: CASSLPSLAGAGELFF.

The chain recombines TRBV6-1 with TRBJ1-2; no reliable D call. The V and J ends lost 0 bases and 4 bases respectively, with 12 bases between them. The V gene's germline CDR1 is MNHNS and CDR2 SASEGT. The CDR3 is 15 amino acids. CDR3 DNA sequence: TGTGCCAGCAGTGAAGCGCTGGTCGGGTCCTATGGCTACACCTTC. Its protein is CASSEALVGSYGYTF.

The rearrangement links TRBV30 to TRBJ1-1; D may be TRBD1 (5 bases). Germline V gives CDR1 GTSNPN, CDR2 SVGIG (reference sequence). The V end was cut by 4 bases, the J end by 12 bases, with 24 bases between. The CDR3 spans 14 residues. CDR3 sequence: CAWTHGGDGAETFF. CDR3 DNA sequence: TGTGCCTGGACACACGGGGGGGACGGGGCGGAAACTTTCTTT.

The chain employs TRBV5-1 and TRBJ2-3; D possibly corresponds to TRBD1 (5 bases). With 4 bases removed from V and 6 bases from J, the gap between germline ends came to 12 bases. The CDR3 contains 13 residues. Germline V CDR1 and CDR2: SGHRS, YFSETQ. CDR3 sequence: CASSQGFGDTQYF. The CDR3 coding sequence is TGCGCCAGCAGCCAGGGATTCGGGGATACGCAGTATTTT.

The genes are TRBV29-1 and TRBJ1-4, with D perhaps matching TRBD1 (6 bases). The CDR3 extends over 14 amino acids. Trimming shortened V by 4 bases and J by 5 bases, and 14 bases separated the two germline ends. CDR1 is SQVTM, CDR2 ANQGSEA, per germline. CDR3 loop: CSVVFGTSNEKLFF. The CDR3, as DNA: TGCAGCGTTGTTTTTGGGACAAGCAATGAAAAACTGTTTTTT.

This chain links TRBV6-6 with TRBJ2-7; 10 bases align to TRBD2. The CDR3 contains 15 residues. J gave up 4 bases and V 4 bases, and 7 bases lay outside the gene matches. Germline V gene sequence: CDR1 MNHNY, CDR2 SVGAGI (reference sequence). CDR3 region: CASSSTWTSGYEQYF. The CDR3 DNA reads TGTGCCAGCAGTTCCACCTGGACTAGCGGATACGAGCAGTACTTC.

The chain couples TRBV5-1 to TRBJ1-6; perhaps TRBD1 as D (5 bases). The length of the CDR3 is 15 residues. V lost 5 bases and J lost 6, with 15 bases in between. The germline V gene encodes CDR1 SGHRS and CDR2 YFSETQ. The CDR3 region is CASRGKQVPNSPLHF. CDR3 nucleotides: TGCGCCAGCAGGGGCAAACAGGTTCCTAATTCACCCCTCCACTTT.

The J gene is TRBJ1-2, the V gene TRBV30; possibly TRBD1 for D (5 bases). V dropped 3 bases and J dropped 1 base, with 6 bases sitting between them. This CDR3 has 12 amino acids. Per germline, CDR1 GTSNPN and CDR2 SVGIG (reference sequence). The DNA for the CDR3 is TGTGCCTGGAGGGGACTTAACTATGGCTACACCTTC. Its protein is CAWRGLNYGYTF. Together with reference TRBV30 and TRBJ1-2, the CDR3 gives the full variable domain: SQTIHQWPATLVQPVGSPLSLECTVEGTSNPNLYWYRQAAGRGLQLLFYSVGIGQISSEVPQNLSASRPQDRQFILSSKKLLLSDSGFYLCAWRGLNYGYTFGSGTRLTVV.

V gene TRBV6-5 combines with J gene TRBJ2-2, with D maybe TRBD1 (5 bases). Between the trimmed V and J ends, which lost 4 bases and 4 bases, there was a span of 7 bases. The CDR3 consists of 13 residues. CDR1 is MNHEY and CDR2 is SVGAGI in the germline V gene. CDR3 bases: TGTGCCAGCAGTTCAGACAGCACCGGGGAGCTGTTTTTT. This encodes CASSSDSTGELFF.

The gene calls are TRBV20-1 and TRBJ1-1; weak D call: TRBD1 (6 bases). The CDR3 loop spans 16 amino acids. Germline V gene data show CDR1 as DFQATT and CDR2 as SNEGSKA (reference sequence). Trimming stripped 3 bases from V and 6 bases from J, with 23 bases between. The CDR3 here is CSASHLRGGARAEAFF. The CDR3 region has the DNA TGCAGTGCTAGTCACCTCCGGGGGGGGGCGCGGGCTGAAGCTTTCTTT.

This clone has just one count. The genes are TRBV11-1 and TRBJ2-2; 9 nucleotides match TRBD1. J lost 0 bases, V lost 5 bases, and 4 bases had no gene match. Germline CDR1 and CDR2: SGHAT and FQDESV (reference sequence). The CDR3 runs 16 residues. The CDR3 sequence: CASSPRTGANTGELFF. CDR3 in DNA: TGTGCCAGCAGCCCCCGGACAGGGGCGAACACCGGGGAGCTGTTTTTT.

The chain employs TRBV21-1 and TRBJ2-7; the tabulated D call, TRBD2, remains unverified against the DNA. TRBV21-1 is shown as a pseudogene. This CDR3 contains 17 residues. The DNA for the CDR3 is TGTGCCAGCAGGACAAGATATGGGGGGTGCTGCTCCTACGAGCAGTACTTC. This sequence encodes CASRTRYGGCCSYEQYF.

The chain links TRBV27 to TRBJ2-1; 11 nucleotides align to TRBD2. The CDR3 runs to 14 residues. In germline, CDR1 is MNHEY, CDR2 SMNVEV (reference sequence). Trimming removed 7 bases from V and 5 bases from J; junction bases left unmatched: 4. As DNA, the CDR3 is TGTGCCAGCATCCCTAGCGGGAGGAACAATGAGCAGTTCTTC. It translates to CASIPSGRNNEQFF.

This sequence joins TRBV18 and TRBJ2-7, with D tentatively TRBD1 (6 bases). This CDR3 comprises 15 residues. V lost 6 bases to trimming and J lost 5 bases, with 20 bases between them. Germline V gene data show CDR1 as KGHSH and CDR2 as LQKENI. The CDR3 region has the DNA TGTGCCAGCTCCCCTTTGGGCCAGGGGAGACACGAGCAGTACTTC. Its protein product is CASSPLGQGRHEQYF.

The chain is built from TRBV30 and TRBJ1-2, with 9 bases matching TRBD1. Germline lookup yields CDR1 GTSNPN and CDR2 SVGIG (reference sequence). CDR3 length: 14 amino acids. V dropped 4 bases and J dropped 4; count of bases not matched to a gene: 7. DNA for the CDR3: TGTGCCTGGACCTCCGGGACAGGGATCTATGGCTACACCTTC. Translated: CAWTSGTGIYGYTF.

The CDR3 nucleotides are TGTGCCAGCAGTTTATTGGACAGCTTAATGAACACTGAAGCTTTCTTT. Its translation: CASSLLDSLMNTEAFF. V is TRBV28 and J is TRBJ1-1; D may be TRBD1 (6 bases). The CDR3 extends over 16 amino acids. Trimming stripped 1 base from V and 0 bases from J, with 12 bases between. In germline, CDR1 is MDHEN, CDR2 SYDVKM. Full variable domain (remainder filled in from reference TRBV28 and TRBJ1-1): DVKVTQSSRYLVKRTGEKVFLECVQDMDHENMFWYRQDPGLGLRLIYFSYDVKMKEKGDIPEGYSVSREKKERFSLILESASTNQTSMYLCASSLLDSLMNTEAFFGQGTRLTVV.

This rearrangement joins TRBV7-3 to TRBJ1-2; possible D gene TRBD1, 5 bases. Per the germline V gene, CDR1 is SGHTA and CDR2 is FQGTGA. V was trimmed by 2 bases and J by 3 bases, leaving 13 bases between them. This CDR3 is 15 amino acids long. The CDR3 DNA reads TGTGCCAGCAGCTTAGCAGGGAAACATGACTATGGCTACACCTTC. The encoded protein is CASSLAGKHDYGYTF.

J is TRBJ2-1 and V is TRBV4-1; D is perhaps TRBD1 (6 bases). V was shortened by 0 bases and J by 1 base, with 13 bases between the two germline ends. This CDR3 is built from 17 residues. CDR1 MGHRA and CDR2 YSYEKL come from the germline V gene. The CDR3 sequence: CASSQDRGGQSYNEQFF. The CDR3 nucleotides read TGCGCCAGCAGCCAAGATCGAGGGGGACAATCCTACAATGAGCAGTTCTTC.

The V call is TRBV5-1, the J call TRBJ2-1; TRBD1 matches 7 bases. J was trimmed by 4 bases and V by 4 bases; bases with no gene match: 2. Germline V gene lookup returns CDR1 SGHRS and CDR2 YFSETQ. This CDR3 is built from 13 residues. CDR3 DNA: TGCGCCAGCAGCCCGGGACAGTACAATGAGCAGTTCTTC. This encodes CASSPGQYNEQFF. Full variable domain (missing parts from reference TRBV5-1 and TRBJ2-1): KAGVTQTPRYLIKTRGQQVTLSCSPISGHRSVSWYQQTPGQGLQFLFEYFSETQRNKGNFPGRFSGRQFSNSRSEMNVSTLELGDSALYLCASSPGQYNEQFFGPGTRLTVL.

V is TRBV9 and J is TRBJ2-5; D perhaps matches TRBD2 (6 bases). Trimming took off 4 bases at V and 5 bases at J, with 15 bases between the two ends. Germline V gene lookup returns CDR1 SGDLS and CDR2 YYNGEE. The CDR3 covers 14 residues. CDR3 region: CASSPYGGWETQYF. CDR3 in DNA: TGTGCCAGCAGCCCCTACGGGGGTTGGGAGACCCAGTACTTC.